A single sample is the source of the 27 T cell receptor beta chains below, sequenced in a study of T cell responses to AZD1222 COVID-19 vaccine. Clones were read by immunoSEQ multiplex PCR, and TCRdb kept only the in-frame ones, dropping some. The sample includes 140,000 to 150,000 clones, roughly 90% of them seen just once. This material consisted of peripheral blood, taken 28 days after the second AZD1222 dose. These TCRs come from an adult who received the AZD1222 COVID-19 vaccine.

The chain carries TRBV6-1 and TRBJ1-1, with D hard to call. Looked up from germline, CDR1 is MNHNS and CDR2 is SASEGT. V lost 0 bases, J lost 1 base, and 6 bases lay in between. CDR3 length: 14 residues. The CDR3 protein is CASSEATANTEAFF. The DNA for the CDR3 is TGTGCCAGCAGTGAAGCGACGGCGAACACTGAAGCTTTCTTT.

The chain is built from TRBV18 and TRBJ2-5; no clear D gene. The length of the CDR3 is 14 residues. Germline V gene lookup returns CDR1 KGHSH and CDR2 LQKENI. Trimming took off 3 bases at V and 2 bases at J, with 10 bases between the two ends. The CDR3 here is CASSPDWQQETQYF. The DNA for the CDR3 is TGTGCCAGCTCACCCGACTGGCAGCAAGAGACCCAGTACTTC.

The V call is TRBV7-9, the J call TRBJ2-3, with TRBD2 matching over 7 bases. The CDR3 is 13 residues long. From germline, CDR1 is SEHNR and CDR2 FQNEAQ (reference sequence). V trimming: 0 bases; J trimming: 6 bases; junction bases outside the gene matches: 0. CDR3 DNA: TGTGCCAGCAGCTTAGCGGGAGGGGATACGCAGTATTTT. It encodes CASSLAGGDTQYF.

The chain has TRBV29-1 and TRBJ1-1; TRBD1 matches at 8 bases. The trim removed 6 bases at V and 1 base at J, leaving 7 bases unmatched. The germline gives CDR1 SQVTM, CDR2 ANQGSEA. The CDR3 contains 14 residues. The CDR3 loop is CSVLRGTGNTEAFF. Here the CDR3 DNA reads TGCAGCGTCCTCAGGGGGACAGGGAACACTGAAGCTTTCTTT.

This chain uses TRBV7-9 with TRBJ1-5, with a tentative D call TRBD1 (5 bases). The CDR3 consists of 14 residues. V shed 2 bases and J shed 0 bases, with 5 bases lying between them. From germline, CDR1 is SEHNR and CDR2 FQNEAQ (reference sequence). As DNA, the CDR3 is TGTGCCAGCAGCTTACAGGGTAGCAATCAGCCCCAGCATTTT. It translates to CASSLQGSNQPQHF.

The chain couples TRBV7-9 to TRBJ1-2; D gene uncertain. Deletions cut 0 bases from V and 6 bases from J, with 5 bases between. Germline V gene lookup returns CDR1 SEHNR and CDR2 FQNEAQ (reference sequence). This CDR3 is built from 12 residues. For the CDR3, the DNA is TGTGCCAGCAGCTTAGCAGACAATGGCTACACCTTC. Protein: CASSLADNGYTF.

This clone was seen only a few times. This sequence joins TRBV27 and TRBJ2-7, with 9 nucleotides matching TRBD2. Germline V gives CDR1 MNHEY, CDR2 SMNVEV (reference sequence). CDR3 length: 13 amino acids. The V segment lost 3 bases and the J segment 9 bases; nucleotides outside the gene matches: 6. CDR3 residues: CASSFASGISQYF. Here the CDR3 DNA reads TGTGCCAGCAGTTTCGCTAGCGGGATTTCGCAGTACTTC.

This CDR3 reads CATSDLRRGASNEQFF. The CDR3 DNA is TGTGCCACCAGTGATCTAAGGCGGGGGGCGAGCAATGAGCAGTTCTTC. The J gene is TRBJ2-1, the V gene TRBV24-1, with 8 nucleotides matching TRBD2. V was clipped by 3 bases and J by 6 bases; unmatched bases: 9. CDR1 is KGHDR and CDR2 is SFDVKD in the germline V gene. The CDR3 runs to 16 residues.

The genes are TRBV19 and TRBJ2-1, with 10 bases that match TRBD2. The CDR3 covers 14 residues. The V gene end was trimmed by 6 bases and the J gene end by 4 bases; junction bases not matched to a gene: 3. Germline CDR1 LNHDA, CDR2 SQIVND (reference sequence). The CDR3 nucleotides read TGTGCCAGTAGCCCTAGCGGGAGATACAATGAGCAGTTCTTC. Amino acids: CASSPSGRYNEQFF. Full variable domain (missing parts from reference TRBV19 and TRBJ2-1): DGGITQSPKYLFRKEGQNVTLSCEQNLNHDAMYWYRQDPGQGLRLIYYSQIVNDFQKGDIAEGYSVSREKKESFPLTVTSAQKNPTAFYLCASSPSGRYNEQFFGPGTRLTVL.

This chain uses TRBV28 with TRBJ2-3, with a weak D call TRBD1 (6 bases). In germline, CDR1 is MDHEN, CDR2 SYDVKM. Deletions cut 8 bases from V and 2 bases from J, with 17 bases between. The CDR3 length is 15 residues. CDR3 sequence: CASQAPGQLTDTQYF. CDR3 DNA: TGTGCCAGCCAAGCCCCCGGACAGCTCACAGATACGCAGTATTTT.

V usage is TRBV6-5 and J usage is TRBJ2-7; tentative D call: TRBD2 (6 bases). CDR1 is MNHEY, CDR2 SVGAGI, per germline. V was trimmed by 7 bases and J by 0 bases, leaving 13 bases between them. The CDR3 sequence is 14 residues long. The CDR3 DNA reads TGTGCCAGCAAACACCGGGGGATCTCCTACGAGCAGTACTTC. Translated, it gives CASKHRGISYEQYF.

This chain links TRBV24-1 with TRBJ2-3; D remains ambiguous. Trimming took 4 bases from V and 6 from J, leaving 10 bases between them. CDR3 size: 13 residues. CDR1 is KGHDR, CDR2 SFDVKD, per germline. CDR3 DNA sequence: TGTGCCACCAGTGACCGGCTGGGGGATACGCAGTATTTT. Amino acids: CATSDRLGDTQYF.

V and J are TRBV18 and TRBJ2-1, with D perhaps being TRBD1 or TRBD2 (5 bases each). Germline V gene data show CDR1 as KGHSH and CDR2 as LQKENI. The CDR3 is 15 residues long. With 3 bases removed from V and 2 bases from J, the gap between germline ends came to 11 bases. The CDR3 nucleotides are TGTGCCAGCTCACCGGGACCTGCCACCTACAATGAGCAGTTCTTC. This gives the protein CASSPGPATYNEQFF.

The V and J genes are TRBV11-3 and TRBJ2-1; D assignment may be TRBD1 or TRBD2 (5 bases each). The CDR3 loop spans 14 amino acids. Germline CDR1 is SGHNT and CDR2 is YENEEA. Trimming shortened V by 5 bases and J by 7 bases, and 15 bases separated the two germline ends. CDR3 sequence reads: CASSPEGRRNEQFF. CDR3 DNA sequence: TGTGCCAGCAGCCCCGAGGGGAGAAGGAATGAGCAGTTCTTC.

This chain uses TRBV4-3 with TRBJ1-2; D unclear. The CDR3 spans 14 residues. V was cut by 1 base and J by 1 base, with 7 bases left in between. Germline loops: CDR1 LGHNA, CDR2 YSLEER. For the CDR3, the DNA is TGCGCCAGCAGCCAAGCCCGGCTTAACTATGGCTACACCTTC. It is translated as CASSQARLNYGYTF.

The chain is built from TRBV15 and TRBJ2-5; D is unresolved. This CDR3 spans 15 amino acids. Deletions cut 0 bases from V and 0 bases from J, with 8 bases between. Germline CDR1 LNHNV, CDR2 YYDKDF (reference sequence). CDR3 nucleotide sequence: TGTGCCACCAGCAGAGAAAAATTGTACCAAGAGACCCAGTACTTC. Its protein is CATSREKLYQETQYF.

This chain joins TRBV9 and TRBJ2-4; 7 bases line up with TRBD1. Trimming cost V 4 bases and J 8 bases; bases outside gene matches: 12. The CDR3 contains 15 residues. In germline, CDR1 is SGDLS, CDR2 YYNGEE. The CDR3 DNA reads TGTGCCAGCAGCCCTGCCCCGGGGACAGATGACATTCAGTACTTC. This sequence encodes CASSPAPGTDDIQYF. The entire variable domain, with the rest obtained from reference TRBV9 and TRBJ2-4, is as follows: DSGVTQTPKHLITATGQRVTLRCSPRSGDLSVYWYQQSLDQGLQFLIQYYNGEERAKGNILERFSAQQFPDLHSELNLSSLELGDSALYFCASSPAPGTDDIQYFGAGTRLSVL.

The V gene is TRBV6-5, the J gene TRBJ2-2; D not certain. Per the germline V gene, CDR1 is MNHEY and CDR2 is SVGAGI. Trimming stripped 0 bases from V and 6 bases from J, with 8 bases between. The CDR3 runs 14 residues. In nucleotides, the CDR3 is TGTGCCAGCAGTTACTCGGATGGTCCCGGGGAGCTGTTTTTT. Translation: CASSYSDGPGELFF.

The chain recombines TRBV7-2 with TRBJ1-1; D perhaps matches TRBD1 (5 bases). The CDR3 spans 13 residues. Trimming pared 2 bases from V and 4 bases from J, leaving 8 bases between. Germline CDR1 and CDR2: SGHTA and FQGNSA. CDR3 nucleotides: TGTGCCAGCAGCTTATCCAGGGTCACTGAAGCTTTCTTT. Translated, it gives CASSLSRVTEAFF.

This clone was counted once. The V gene is TRBV12-3 or TRBV12-4, the J gene TRBJ1-2; D is uncertain. The CDR3 consists of 12 residues. V was pared by 3 bases and J by 2 bases, with 4 bases between. The CDR3 sequence: CASSFPNYGYTF. The CDR3 nucleotides read TGTGCCAGCAGTTTCCCCAACTATGGCTACACCTTC.

The chain is built from TRBV7-2 and TRBJ2-7; D is possibly TRBD2 (5 bases). Germline V gene lookup returns CDR1 SGHTA and CDR2 FQGNSA. The CDR3 is 15 amino acids. Deletions cut 0 bases from V and 4 bases from J, with 13 bases between. CDR3 amino acids: CASSLAEGSVYEQYF. CDR3 in DNA: TGTGCCAGCAGCTTAGCAGAGGGATCGGTGTACGAGCAGTACTTC.

The chain joins TRBV18 to TRBJ2-1; D call uncertain. CDR3 length: 18 amino acids. V lost 0 bases to trimming and J lost 0 bases, with 15 bases between them. Germline CDR1 reads KGHSH; CDR2 reads LQKENI. The CDR3 here is CASSPPSVGPSSYNEQFF. The CDR3 DNA follows: TGTGCCAGCTCACCACCGAGTGTAGGGCCGAGCTCCTACAATGAGCAGTTCTTC.

CDR3: CASSIKLMNTEAFF. The CDR3 DNA follows: TGTGCCAGTAGTATTAAACTCATGAACACTGAAGCTTTCTTT. The V and J genes are TRBV19 and TRBJ1-1, with D uncertain. Germline V lookup: CDR1 LNHDA, CDR2 SQIVND (reference sequence). The CDR3 totals 14 residues. Deletions cut 3 bases from V and 0 bases from J, with 8 bases between.

The CDR3 region is CASSQDLSRLNQPQHF. The DNA of the CDR3 is TGCGCCAGCAGCCAAGATTTATCGCGGCTAAATCAGCCCCAGCATTTT. V gene TRBV4-3 combines with J gene TRBJ1-5; D is uncertain. The V gene lost 0 bases and the J gene lost 4 bases, with 13 bases spanning the gap. Germline V gene sequence: CDR1 LGHNA, CDR2 YSLEER. The CDR3 length is 16 residues.

This clone appeared once. The genes are TRBV19 and TRBJ1-6; TRBD1 might be the D (6 bases). CDR3 length equals 15 residues. The ends were cut back, 7 bases at V and 3 bases at J, with 13 bases in the middle. Germline loops: CDR1 LNHDA, CDR2 SQIVND (reference sequence). The CDR3 loop is CASTFGGHYNSPLHF. CDR3 in DNA: TGTGCCAGTACCTTCGGGGGACACTATAATTCACCCCTCCACTTT.

This chain joins TRBV5-1 and TRBJ2-7, with D hard to call. Between the trimmed V and J ends, which lost 0 bases and 3 bases, there was a span of 10 bases. The CDR3 spans 14 residues. Germline-derived CDR1 and CDR2 are SGHRS and YFSETQ. The CDR3 bases are TGCGCCAGCAGCTTGGCTCGGCAGAGCTACGAGCAGTACTTC. Its translation is CASSLARQSYEQYF.

This clone was observed a single time. The chain uses TRBV5-1 and TRBJ1-1, with 11 bases that match TRBD1. V dropped 4 bases and J dropped 6; count of bases not matched to a gene: 11. The germline V gene encodes CDR1 SGHRS and CDR2 YFSETQ. This CDR3 contains 16 residues. Here the CDR3 reads CASSPRTGGEIAEAFF. CDR3 nucleotide sequence: TGCGCCAGCAGCCCACGGACAGGGGGCGAAATCGCTGAAGCTTTCTTT.